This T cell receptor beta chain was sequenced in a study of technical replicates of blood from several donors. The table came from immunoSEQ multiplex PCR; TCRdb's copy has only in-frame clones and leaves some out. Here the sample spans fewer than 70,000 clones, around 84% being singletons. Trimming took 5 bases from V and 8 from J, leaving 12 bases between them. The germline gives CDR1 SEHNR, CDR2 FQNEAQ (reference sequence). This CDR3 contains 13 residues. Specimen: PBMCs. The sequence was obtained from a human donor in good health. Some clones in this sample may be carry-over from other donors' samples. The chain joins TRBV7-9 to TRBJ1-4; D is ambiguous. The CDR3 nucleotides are TGTGCCAGCAGCCCAGGCCCAGGAGAAAAACTGTTTTTT. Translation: CASSPGPGEKLFF. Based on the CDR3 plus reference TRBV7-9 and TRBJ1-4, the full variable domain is DTGVSQNPRHKITKRGQNVTFRCDPISEHNRLYWYRQTLGQGPEFLTYFQNEAQLEKSRLLSDRFSAERPKGSFSTLEIQRTEQGDSAMYLCASSPGPGEKLFFGSGTQLSVL.